Presented here are 2 T cell receptor beta chains from one specimen sequenced in a study of cytomegalovirus exposure and HLA in healthy donors. 13 Jbeta primers and 60 Vbeta primers were used for the PCR. Only in-frame clones appear in the TCRdb table, and some are missing; sequencing was by immunoSEQ multiplex PCR. The sample records some 61,000 clones, roughly four fifths being singletons. Sample: PBMCs. Source of these receptors: a human donor in good health.

The V gene is TRBV15, the J gene TRBJ2-3; tentative D call: TRBD2 (5 bases). The germline V gene has CDR1 LNHNV and CDR2 YYDKDF (reference sequence). There are 13 residues in the CDR3. V was shortened by 1 base and J by 4 bases, with 6 bases between the two germline ends. The CDR3 is CATSRGRADTQYF. CDR3 DNA sequence: TGTGCCACCAGCAGAGGGCGGGCAGATACGCAGTATTTT.

The rearrangement uses TRBV19 and TRBJ2-7; D possibly corresponds to TRBD2 (6 bases). The germline V gene encodes CDR1 LNHDA and CDR2 SQIVND (reference sequence). CDR3 length: 13 amino acids. V lost 6 bases, J lost 4 bases, and 13 bases lay in between. This CDR3 is CASSTTTSYEQYF. The CDR3 DNA reads TGTGCCAGTAGCACAACGACTAGTTACGAGCAGTACTTC.